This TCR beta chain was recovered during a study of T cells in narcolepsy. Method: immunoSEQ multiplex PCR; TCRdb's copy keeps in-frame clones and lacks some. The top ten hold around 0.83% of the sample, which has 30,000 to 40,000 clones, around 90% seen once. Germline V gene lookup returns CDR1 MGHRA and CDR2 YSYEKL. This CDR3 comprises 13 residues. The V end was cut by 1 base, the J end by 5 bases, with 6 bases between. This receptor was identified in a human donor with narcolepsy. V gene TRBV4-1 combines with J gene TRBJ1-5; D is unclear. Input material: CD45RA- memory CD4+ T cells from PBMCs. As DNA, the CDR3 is TGCGCCAGCAGCCAAGCTCTTTATCAGCCCCAGCATTTT. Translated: CASSQALYQPQHF.